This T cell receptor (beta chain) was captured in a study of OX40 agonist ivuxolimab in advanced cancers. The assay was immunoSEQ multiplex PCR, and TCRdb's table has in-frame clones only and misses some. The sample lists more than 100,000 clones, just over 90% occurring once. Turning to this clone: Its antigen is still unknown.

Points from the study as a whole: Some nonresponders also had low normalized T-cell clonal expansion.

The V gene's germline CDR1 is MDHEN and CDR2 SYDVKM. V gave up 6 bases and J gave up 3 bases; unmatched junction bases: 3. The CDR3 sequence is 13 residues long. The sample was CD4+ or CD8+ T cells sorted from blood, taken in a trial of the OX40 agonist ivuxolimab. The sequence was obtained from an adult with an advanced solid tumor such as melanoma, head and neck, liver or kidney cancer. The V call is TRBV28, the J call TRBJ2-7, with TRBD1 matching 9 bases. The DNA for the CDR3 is TGTGCCAGCAGGGGACAGGGAATCTACGAGCAGTACTTC. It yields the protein CASRGQGIYEQYF.